This T cell receptor (beta chain) was recovered during a study of blood T cell repertoires in COVID-19. Clones were sequenced by immunoSEQ multiplex PCR, and TCRdb holds only the in-frame ones, with some missing. The table has about 87,000 clones, 70% to 90% seen once. CDR3 length equals 14 residues. Per the germline V gene, CDR1 is MNHNY and CDR2 is SVGAGI (reference sequence). V lost 6 bases to trimming and J lost 0 bases; unmatched junction nucleotides: 1. Sequenced sample: peripheral blood. The clonotype originates from a man aged 35-49 years with acute or convalescent COVID-19. This rearrangement joins TRBV6-6 to TRBJ2-3; 9 positions match TRBD1. The CDR3 nucleotides read TGTGCCAGCAGAGGGACAGGGAGCACAGATACGCAGTATTTT. It codes for CASRGTGSTDTQYF.